This TCR beta chain was observed in a study of sequential checkpoint blockade in melanoma. Study overall: Randomization was 1:1 between first-line nivolumab→ipilimumab and ipilimumab→nivolumab. Both treatment sequences were followed by maintenance nivolumab.

Method: immunoSEQ multiplex PCR; TCRdb's copy keeps in-frame clones and lacks some. The sample shows some 35,000 clones, nearly 90% of them seen only once. Treatment of the sample: randomized to nivolumab then ipilimumab (arm A) or the reverse (arm B). Per germline, CDR1 GTSNPN and CDR2 SVGIG (reference sequence). There are 13 residues in the CDR3. Trimming removed 3 bases from V and 3 bases from J, with 12 bases in between. The chain joins TRBV30 to TRBJ2-7; D is possibly TRBD1 (6 bases). This material consisted of CD8+ T cells sorted from blood (inferred from file names), taken from a patient given nivolumab and ipilimumab in sequence. This TCR came from a human donor with melanoma. CDR3 nucleotides: TGTGCCTGGAGGGTTGGACAGCTCTACGAGCAGTACTTC. This gives the protein CAWRVGQLYEQYF. The full variable domain, with the rest looked up from reference TRBV30 and TRBJ2-7, is SQTIHQWPATLVQPVGSPLSLECTVEGTSNPNLYWYRQAAGRGLQLLFYSVGIGQISSEVPQNLSASRPQDRQFILSSKKLLLSDSGFYLCAWRVGQLYEQYFGPGTRLTVT.